A selection of T cell receptor beta chains follows, all from one sample in a study of siplizumab effects on memory and regulatory T cells. Sequencing used immunoSEQ multiplex PCR; TCRdb keeps in-frame clones, though not all of them. The table includes some 120,000 clones, around 94% detected once. Source material: non-Treg CD4+ T cells sorted from blood. Receptor source: a human donor in good health. Both conserved end residues are part of each CDR3. Fields, in order: D gene, V gene, J gene, clone size, CDR3 DNA, CDR3 protein. The D gene is left open where the match is weak. Expanded clones get a size class; other rows say once, few or many, or leave the size out.

.	TRBV5-1	TRBJ1-1	.	TGCGCCAGCAGCTTGGCCGCAGGGATGGGCACTGAAGCTTTCTTT	CASSLAAGMGTEAFF
.	TRBV4-2	TRBJ2-1	.	TGTGCCAGCAGCCAAGATTCGGAAAGTAAACCCTACAATGAGCAGTTCTTC	CASSQDSESKPYNEQFF
TRBD2	TRBV7-6	TRBJ2-3	.	TGTGCCAGCAGCCCTGTTCTAGCGGGGCCAGATACGCAGTATTTT	CASSPVLAGPDTQYF
.	TRBV5-1	TRBJ1-1	.	TGCGCCAGCAGCTTAGGAGAGAACACTGAAGCTTTCTTT	CASSLGENTEAFF
TRBD1	TRBV18	TRBJ1-5	.	TGTGCCAGCTCATCATCCGGGACAGGGAGCAATCAGCCCCAGCATTTT	CASSSSGTGSNQPQHF
TRBD2	TRBV29-1	TRBJ2-7	.	TGCAGCGTTGAAGGACGGGCTAGCGGGAGCTACGAGCAGTACTTC	CSVEGRASGSYEQYF
TRBD1	TRBV6-6	TRBJ2-3	.	TGTGCCAGCAGTTTGGGACAGCCCACAGATACGCAGTATTTT	CASSLGQPTDTQYF
TRBD2	TRBV5-4	TRBJ2-1	.	TGTGCCAGCAGCTTGGCAAGCGGGGGACTTTTCACGAATGAGCAGTTCTTC	CASSLASGGLFTNEQFF
TRBD2	TRBV9	TRBJ2-7	once	TGTGCCAGCAGCCCCACCGTAGCGGGAGCGGGCGAGCAGTACTTC	CASSPTVAGAGEQYF
TRBD1	TRBV19	TRBJ1-5	.	TGTGCCAGTAGTCCGGGACAGGGTCAGCCCCAGCATTTT	CASSPGQGQPQHF
.	TRBV10-3	TRBJ2-3	.	TGTGCCATCAGGCCAACTAGCACAGATACGCAGTATTTT	CAIRPTSTDTQYF
.	TRBV30	TRBJ1-5	few	TGTGCCTGGAGTGCGACAAGGGATCAGCCCCAGCATTTT	CAWSATRDQPQHF
TRBD2	TRBV7-8	TRBJ2-7	.	TGTGCCAGCAGCTGGACTAGCGGGACCTACGAGCAGTACTTC	CASSWTSGTYEQYF
.	TRBV6-6	TRBJ1-3	.	TGTGCCAGCAGTAGCCGACAGGGAAACACCATATATTTT	CASSSRQGNTIYF
TRBD1	TRBV11-3	TRBJ2-2	.	TGTGCCAGCAGGGCAGGGGGCACGAACACCGGGGAGCTGTTTTTT	CASRAGGTNTGELFF
TRBD1	TRBV13	TRBJ1-2	.	TGTGCCAGCAGCCCGACAGGGATGGCCTATGGCTACACCTTC	CASSPTGMAYGYTF
.	TRBV11-2	TRBJ2-1	.	TGTGCCAGCAGCTTAGGCCTACAGGGAAACCATGAGCAGTTCTTC	CASSLGLQGNHEQFF
.	TRBV6-5	TRBJ1-5	.	TGTGCCAGCAGTGGCCTCCGGGGTAATCAGCCCCAGCATTTT	CASSGLRGNQPQHF
.	TRBV6-1	TRBJ1-1	.	TGTGCCAGGCAGGTACGAAACACTGAAGCTTTCTTT	CARQVRNTEAFF
TRBD2	TRBV5-1	TRBJ2-1	.	TGCGCCAGCAGCAGATCTAGCGGGAGGGCCAACAATGAGCAGTTCTTC	CASSRSSGRANNEQFF
.	TRBV10-3	TRBJ1-3	.	TGTGCCATCATGCGCGACAGCTCTGGAAACACCATATATTTT	CAIMRDSSGNTIYF
TRBD1	TRBV6-6	TRBJ2-7	.	TGTGCCAGCAGTTACTCGGGACAGGGGACCTACGAGCAGTACTTC	CASSYSGQGTYEQYF
.	TRBV7-8	TRBJ2-7	.	TGTGCCAGCAGCTTAGGGACTAGGGGGGCTGTGCACGAGCAGTACTTC	CASSLGTRGAVHEQYF
.	TRBV18	TRBJ2-5	.	TGTGCCAGCTCACCACCAGGGATGAGCGAGACCCAGTACTTC	CASSPPGMSETQYF
.	TRBV6-1	TRBJ1-1	.	TGTGCCAGCAGTACCCGAGGCGGGGTCAAAGCTTTCTTT	CASSTRGGVKAFF
TRBD2	TRBV5-1	TRBJ2-6	once	TGCGCCAGCAGCTACCTAGCGGGAATGGATGGGGCCAACGTCCTGACTTTC	CASSYLAGMDGANVLTF
TRBD1	TRBV6-5	TRBJ2-2	.	TGTGCCAGCAGTCGACAGGGGGCTGTCGGGGAGCTGTTTTTT	CASSRQGAVGELFF
TRBD1	TRBV2	TRBJ2-2	.	TGTGCCAGCAGTGGGGGACAGGCTAGAACCGGGGAGCTGTTTTTT	CASSGGQARTGELFF
.	TRBV6-5	TRBJ1-2	.	TGTGCCAGCAGCTTCGACCAGGGCTACACCTTC	CASSFDQGYTF
TRBD1	TRBV11-3	TRBJ2-2	.	TGTGCCAGCAGCCCCATCAGGGGGCCGAACACCGGGGAGCTGTTTTTT	CASSPIRGPNTGELFF
TRBD1	TRBV7-6	TRBJ2-3	.	TGTGCCAGCAGCAGGACAGGTCTGGATACGCAGTATTTT	CASSRTGLDTQYF
.	TRBV7-2	TRBJ2-5	.	TGTGCCAGCAGCTTAGCGGTTCGGGGCAGCCAAGAGACCCAGTACTTC	CASSLAVRGSQETQYF
.	TRBV5-4	TRBJ2-3	.	TGTGCCAGCAGCTTGACACAGAGCACAGATACGCAGTATTTT	CASSLTQSTDTQYF
TRBD1	TRBV6-1	TRBJ2-5	.	TGTGCCAGCAGCGGGACAGCTCAGGTGACCCAGTACTTC	CASSGTAQVTQYF
.	TRBV7-9	TRBJ2-1	.	TGTGCCAGCAGCTTAGTAACGGGCAGCCCGAGTGAGCAGTTCTTC	CASSLVTGSPSEQFF
.	TRBV14	TRBJ2-3	.	TGTGCCAGCAGCCGACCCGGACAGACAGATACGCAGTATTTT	CASSRPGQTDTQYF
TRBD1	TRBV18	TRBJ1-1	few	TGTGCCAGCTCACCAGGGACAGGGAGGCGTAGCACTGAAGCTTTCTTT	CASSPGTGRRSTEAFF